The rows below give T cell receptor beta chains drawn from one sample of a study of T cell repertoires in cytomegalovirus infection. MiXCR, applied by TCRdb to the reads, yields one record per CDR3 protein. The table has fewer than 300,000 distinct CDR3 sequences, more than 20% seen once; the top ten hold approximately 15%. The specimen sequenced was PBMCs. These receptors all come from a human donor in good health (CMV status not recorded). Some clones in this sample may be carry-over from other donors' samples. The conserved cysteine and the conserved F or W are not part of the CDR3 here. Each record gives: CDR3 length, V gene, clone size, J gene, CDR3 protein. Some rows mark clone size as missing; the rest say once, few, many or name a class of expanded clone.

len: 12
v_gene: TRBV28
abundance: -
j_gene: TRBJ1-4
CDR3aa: ASSAGGPNEKLF

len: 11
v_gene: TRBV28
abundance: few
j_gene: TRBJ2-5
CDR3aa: ASRRQGGETQY

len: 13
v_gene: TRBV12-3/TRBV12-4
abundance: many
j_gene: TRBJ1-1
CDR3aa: ASRSSGTSLAEAF

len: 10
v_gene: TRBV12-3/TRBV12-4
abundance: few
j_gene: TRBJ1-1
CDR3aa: ASGGVVAEAF

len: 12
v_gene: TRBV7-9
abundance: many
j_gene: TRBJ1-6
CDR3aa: ASSLARGTSPLH

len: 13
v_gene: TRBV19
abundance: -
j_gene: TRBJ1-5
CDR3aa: ASRTGAGGNQPQH

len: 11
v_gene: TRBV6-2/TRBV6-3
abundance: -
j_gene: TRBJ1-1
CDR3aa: ASSWADNTEAF

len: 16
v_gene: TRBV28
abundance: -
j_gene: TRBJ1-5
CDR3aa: ASSLAGQGLFGNQPQH

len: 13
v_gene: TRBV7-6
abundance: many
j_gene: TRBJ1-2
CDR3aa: ASSLGSDPFYGYT

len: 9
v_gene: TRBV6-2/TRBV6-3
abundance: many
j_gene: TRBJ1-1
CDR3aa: ASSPGLEAF

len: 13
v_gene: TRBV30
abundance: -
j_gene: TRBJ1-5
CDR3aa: AWSFTGASNQPQH

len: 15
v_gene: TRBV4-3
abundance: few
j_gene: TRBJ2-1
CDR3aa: ASSQDPVGERYNEQF

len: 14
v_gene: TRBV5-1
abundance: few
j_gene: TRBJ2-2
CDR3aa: ASSLQAVANTGELF

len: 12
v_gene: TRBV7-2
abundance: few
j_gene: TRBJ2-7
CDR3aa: ASSWRGGSYEQY

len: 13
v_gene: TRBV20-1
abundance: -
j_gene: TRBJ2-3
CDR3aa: SVRRTTTPTDTQY

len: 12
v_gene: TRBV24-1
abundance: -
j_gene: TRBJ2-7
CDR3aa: ATLLWDRDYEQY

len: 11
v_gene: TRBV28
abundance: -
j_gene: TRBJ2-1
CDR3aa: ASSRQGADEQF

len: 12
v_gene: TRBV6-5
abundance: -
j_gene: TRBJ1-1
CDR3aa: ASGPLISNTEAF

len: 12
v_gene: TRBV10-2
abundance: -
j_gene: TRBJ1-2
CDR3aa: ASTLDSLINGYT

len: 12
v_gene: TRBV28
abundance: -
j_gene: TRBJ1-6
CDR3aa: ASTRPGKESPLH

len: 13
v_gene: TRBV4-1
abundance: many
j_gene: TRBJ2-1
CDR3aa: ASSPRTGGVDEQF

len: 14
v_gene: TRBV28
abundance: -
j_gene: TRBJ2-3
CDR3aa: ASSAPGGHYTDTQY

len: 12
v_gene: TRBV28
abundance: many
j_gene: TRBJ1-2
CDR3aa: ASSLKPANYGYT

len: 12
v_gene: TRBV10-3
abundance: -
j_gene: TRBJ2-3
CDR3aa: AIAQAGSTDTQY

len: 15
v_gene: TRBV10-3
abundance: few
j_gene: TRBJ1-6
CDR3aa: AISKRTGQTYNSPLH

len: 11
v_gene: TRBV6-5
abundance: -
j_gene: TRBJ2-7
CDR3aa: ASSRIGSYEQY

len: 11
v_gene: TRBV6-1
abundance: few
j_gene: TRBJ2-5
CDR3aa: ASRAGGMETQY

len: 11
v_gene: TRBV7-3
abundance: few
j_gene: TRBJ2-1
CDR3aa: ASSPQRNNEQF

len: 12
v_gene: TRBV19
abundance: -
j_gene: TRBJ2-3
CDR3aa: ASRDGPSTDTQY

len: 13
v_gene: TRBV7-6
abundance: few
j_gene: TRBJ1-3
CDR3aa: ASQTGTSSGNTIY

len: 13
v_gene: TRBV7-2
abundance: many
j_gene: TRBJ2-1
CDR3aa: ASSSGLDSYNEQF

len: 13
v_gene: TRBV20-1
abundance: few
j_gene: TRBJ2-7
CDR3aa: SARGLQGAGYEQY

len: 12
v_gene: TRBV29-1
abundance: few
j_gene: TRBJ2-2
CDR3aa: SGGGTGDTGELF

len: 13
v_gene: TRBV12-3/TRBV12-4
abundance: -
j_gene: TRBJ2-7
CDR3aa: ASSLYLTELDEQY

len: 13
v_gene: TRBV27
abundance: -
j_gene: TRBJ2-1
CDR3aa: ASSLGQGVKHEQF

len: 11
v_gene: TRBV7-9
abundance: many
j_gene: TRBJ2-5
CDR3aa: ASSSTGRETQY

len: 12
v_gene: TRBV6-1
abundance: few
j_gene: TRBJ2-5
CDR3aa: ASSDGLGAGTQY

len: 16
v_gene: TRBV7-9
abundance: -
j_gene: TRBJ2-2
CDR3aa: ASSPGTGTRANTGELF

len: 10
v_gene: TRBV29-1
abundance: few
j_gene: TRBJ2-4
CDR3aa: SVGTGKNIQY

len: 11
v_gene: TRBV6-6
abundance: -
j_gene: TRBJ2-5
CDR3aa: ASTRRGWETQY

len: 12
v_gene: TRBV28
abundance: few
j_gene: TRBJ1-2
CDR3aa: ASRKPGQPYGYT

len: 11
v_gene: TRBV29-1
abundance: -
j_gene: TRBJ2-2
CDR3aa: SAFGQGAGELF

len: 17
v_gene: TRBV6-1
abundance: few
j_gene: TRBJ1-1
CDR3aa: ASSPLIPRQGWGNTEAF

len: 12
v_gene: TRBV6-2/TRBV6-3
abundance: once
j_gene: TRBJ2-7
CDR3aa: ASTNTDRPYEQY